A single sample is the source of the 5 T cell receptor beta chains below, sequenced in a study of PD-1 blockade in mismatch repair-deficient tumors. Clones were read by immunoSEQ multiplex PCR, and TCRdb kept only the in-frame ones, dropping some. The sample includes around 100,000 clones, about 80% of them seen just once. Sequenced here: peripheral blood, sampled approximately 14 months after starting pembrolizumab. The source is an adult with mismatch repair-deficient cancer.

The chain joins TRBV6-5 to TRBJ1-2; TRBD1 might be the D (5 bases). From germline, CDR1 is MNHEY and CDR2 SVGAGI. CDR3 length: 15 amino acids. Between the trimmed V and J ends, which lost 8 bases and 4 bases, there was a span of 20 bases. CDR3: CASEERRGGAYGYTF. In DNA form, the CDR3 reads TGTGCCAGCGAAGAAAGACGTGGCGGGGCCTATGGCTACACCTTC.

The chain is built from TRBV7-9 and TRBJ2-7; D ambiguous. Germline loops: CDR1 SEHNR, CDR2 FQNEAQ (reference sequence). V shed 3 bases and J shed 2 bases, with 20 bases lying between them. CDR3 size: 17 residues. CDR3 sequence reads: CASSFPLKGSQTYEQYF. The DNA of the CDR3 is TGTGCCAGCAGCTTCCCGCTGAAGGGCAGCCAGACCTACGAGCAGTACTTC.

Here the CDR3 reads CASSESQGTPQHF. For the CDR3, the DNA is TGCGCCAGCAGTGAGTCGCAGGGGACGCCCCAGCATTTT. V and J are TRBV10-2 and TRBJ1-5; perhaps TRBD1 as D (6 bases). This CDR3 has 13 amino acids. V was clipped by 0 bases and J by 9 bases, with 9 bases between them. Germline CDR1 is WSHSY and CDR2 is SAAADI.

This chain connects TRBV7-2 to TRBJ2-3; D gene uncertain. CDR3 size: 15 residues. Deletions cut 1 base from V and 0 bases from J, with 8 bases between. Per germline, CDR1 SGHTA and CDR2 FQGNSA. In DNA form, the CDR3 reads TGTGCCAGCAGCTTAGTTGCCGAGAGCACAGATACGCAGTATTTT. Amino acids: CASSLVAESTDTQYF.

The genes are TRBV21-1 and TRBJ1-1. TRBV21-1 is tagged as a pseudogene. This CDR3 contains 15 residues. CDR3 amino acids: CASSEETNPVTEAFF. Here the CDR3 DNA reads TGTGCCAGCAGCGAAGAGACTAATCCGGTCACTGAAGCTTTCTTT.